This TCR beta chain was sequenced during a study of T cells after yellow fever vaccination. Study conclusions and caveats: Within FACS-sorted repertoires, abundant clonotypes contaminating from the bulk population could be present. Clonotypes found in both CD4 and CD8 compartments made up a small share. The study re-detected most primary-vaccination clones after the booster (nearly 97% CD4, around 90% CD8).

Each CDR3 protein gets one entry after TCRdb re-called the 5' RACE reads with MiXCR. The table has around 340,000 distinct CDR3 sequences, 8% to 10% seen once. There are a few counts of this clonotype. Its matching antigen is unknown. V was clipped by 6 bases and J by 6 bases; unmatched bases: 9. The length of the CDR3 is 15 residues. Germline V gene lookup returns CDR1 DFQATT and CDR2 SNEGSKA (reference sequence). This sequence joins TRBV20-1 and TRBJ2-3; TRBD2 aligns across 13 bases. The sequencing used PBMCs, collected on the day of the first yellow fever vaccination. The sequence was collected from a man aged 18 to 30 who received the YFV17D yellow fever vaccine. This chain's CDR3 is CSAPRLAGGGDTQYF. The CDR3 region has the DNA TGCAGTGCCCCCAGACTAGCGGGGGGTGGGGATACGCAGTATTTT.